The 22 T cell receptor beta chains in this list originate from one sample, sequenced in a study of CD8 T cells in Susac syndrome. About 0.5 to 1 ug RNA was reverse transcribed with random hexamers. TCRdb reprocessed the immunoSEQ multiplex PCR reads with MiXCR, giving one entry per CDR3 protein. Of roughly 130,000 distinct CDR3 sequences listed, around 96% are singletons. Specimen: CD4+ T cells from PBMCs. The source is a human donor in good health.

This chain connects TRBV29-1 to TRBJ2-1; TRBD1 agrees at 7 bases. Germline lookup yields CDR1 SQVTM and CDR2 ANQGSEA. This CDR3 is 15 amino acids long. With 8 bases clipped from V and 5 bases from J, the junction kept 15 bases outside the gene matches. The DNA of the CDR3 is TGCAGCACCTTTGGTGCGAGGGGGCTGGACAATGAGCAGTTCTTC. It translates to CSTFGARGLDNEQFF.

This rearrangement joins TRBV6-5 to TRBJ2-6; D is unclear. Germline CDR1 MNHEY, CDR2 SVGAGI. There are 14 residues in the CDR3. Trimming removed 6 bases from V and 0 bases from J, with 6 bases in between. CDR3 region: CASSSASGANVLTF. Written as DNA, the CDR3 is TGTGCCAGCAGCTCGGCCTCTGGGGCCAACGTCCTGACTTTC.

The chain is built from TRBV4-1 and TRBJ2-2; 11 positions match TRBD2. The germline gives CDR1 MGHRA, CDR2 YSYEKL. CDR3 length equals 17 residues. V was clipped by 2 bases and J by 0 bases; unmatched bases: 2. CDR3 sequence (DNA): TGCGCCAGCAGCCAAACTAGCGGGAGTTCGAACACCGGGGAGCTGTTTTTT. Its protein product is CASSQTSGSSNTGELFF.

J is TRBJ1-5 and V is TRBV29-1, with 8 bases identical to TRBD1. There are 14 residues in the CDR3. CDR1 and CDR2 from the germline V gene are SQVTM and ANQGSEA. Trimming removed 6 bases from V and 1 base from J; junction bases left unmatched: 5. The CDR3 nucleotides are TGCAGCGTCGCAGGGGGCCCGAGCAATCAGCCCCAGCATTTT. It specifies CSVAGGPSNQPQHF.

The chain uses TRBV5-1 and TRBJ2-2; D gene uncertain. The CDR3 has 11 residues. V was shortened by 5 bases and J by 4 bases, with 3 bases between the two germline ends. In germline, CDR1 is SGHRS, CDR2 YFSETQ. CDR3 sequence: CASRSTGELFF. Here the CDR3 DNA reads TGCGCCAGCAGGAGCACCGGGGAGCTGTTTTTT.

The V and J genes are TRBV7-2 and TRBJ2-7; no clear D. V dropped 5 bases and J dropped 6 bases, with 20 bases sitting between them. The CDR3 spans 15 residues. Germline assignment: CDR1 SGHTA and CDR2 FQGNSA. The CDR3 is CASSPRGPTAPEQYF. For the CDR3, the DNA is TGTGCCAGCAGCCCTCGCGGCCCTACGGCCCCCGAGCAGTACTTC.

The rearrangement joins TRBV29-1 to TRBJ2-1, with D maybe TRBD1 (6 bases). The germline V and J ends were trimmed by 7 bases and 7 bases, with 17 bases remaining between them. Germline V gene lookup returns CDR1 SQVTM and CDR2 ANQGSEA. The CDR3 spans 13 residues. Written as DNA, the CDR3 is TGCAGCGCTGAGGGGGTAGCCCGGAATGAGCAGTTCTTC. Its protein product is CSAEGVARNEQFF.

Concerning this clonotype: A junction end diverges from the germline sequence, so it may reflect a read error. This sequence joins TRBV3-1 and TRBJ2-7; TRBD1 aligns across 11 bases. This CDR3 contains 12 residues. The germline gives CDR1 LGHDT, CDR2 YNNKEL (reference sequence). The CDR3 region has the DNA TGTGCCAGCAGCCCCGGGACAGGGGGTCGTCGGTTC. Amino acids: CASSPGTGGRRF.

The chain uses TRBV13 and TRBJ2-1; D may be TRBD2 (6 bases). This CDR3 region has 14 residues. The V end lost 0 bases, the J end lost 9 bases, and 12 bases lay between the germline ends. The V gene's germline CDR1 is PRHDT and CDR2 FYEKMQ (reference sequence). The CDR3 region has the DNA TGTGCCAGCAGCTTAGGCATTCCGCGGGGTGAGCAGTTCTTC. Translation: CASSLGIPRGEQFF.

This clonotype was seen a few times. The chain links TRBV3-1 to TRBJ2-7; possibly TRBD2 for D (6 bases). This CDR3 has 13 residues. With 1 base removed from V and 6 bases from J, the gap between germline ends came to 10 bases. Looked up from germline, CDR1 is LGHDT and CDR2 is YNNKEL (reference sequence). Written as DNA, the CDR3 is TGTGCCAGCAGCCAAGTTGCGGGGCGCGAGCAGTACTTC. Protein: CASSQVAGREQYF.

The chain links TRBV21-1 to TRBJ1-5. TRBV21-1 is flagged as a pseudogene. The CDR3 spans 19 residues. The CDR3 here is CASSLDWAVKMGSNQPQHF. CDR3 sequence (DNA): TGTGCCAGCAGCCTTGACTGGGCAGTTAAAATGGGAAGCAATCAGCCCCAGCATTTT.

This clonotype was seen only a few times. The genes are TRBV28 and TRBJ2-5; D is uncertain. The length of the CDR3 is 13 residues. The germline V and J ends were trimmed by 6 bases and 3 bases, with 11 bases remaining between them. The germline gives CDR1 MDHEN, CDR2 SYDVKM. In DNA form, the CDR3 reads TGTGCCAGCAGCCGACCTGGAGAAGAGACCCAGTACTTC. Translating gives CASSRPGEETQYF.

The chain couples TRBV29-1 to TRBJ1-1, with D maybe TRBD1 (5 bases). Germline V gene lookup returns CDR1 SQVTM and CDR2 ANQGSEA. The ends were cut back, 6 bases at V and 1 base at J, with 9 bases in the middle. The CDR3 loop spans 12 amino acids. The CDR3 bases are TGCAGCGTCTCCACAGGGAACACTGAAGCTTTCTTT. Translating it yields CSVSTGNTEAFF. The complete variable domain, with remaining parts taken from reference TRBV29-1 and TRBJ1-1, reads SAVISQKPSRDICQRGTSLTIQCQVDSQVTMMFWYRQQPGQSLTLIATANQGSEATYESGFVIDKFPISRPNLTFSTLTVSNMSPEDSSIYLCSVSTGNTEAFFGQGTRLTVV.

The chain joins TRBV18 to TRBJ2-1; D gene uncertain. The CDR3 has 14 residues. V gave up 5 bases and J gave up 7 bases, with 15 bases separating them. Germline CDR1 reads KGHSH; CDR2 reads LQKENI. The CDR3 is CASSWTRVRNEQFF. For the CDR3, the DNA is TGTGCCAGCTCATGGACCCGGGTAAGGAATGAGCAGTTCTTC.

The rearrangement links TRBV10-3 to TRBJ2-5; D gene uncertain. Germline V CDR1 and CDR2: ENHRY, SYGVKD. This CDR3 spans 13 amino acids. Trimming pared 10 bases from V and 4 bases from J, leaving 16 bases between. CDR3 DNA: TGTGCCACCTCCCCGTCAGAACGAGAGACCCAGTACTTC. This sequence encodes CATSPSERETQYF.

The chain joins TRBV6-1 to TRBJ1-2; possible D gene TRBD1, 6 bases. CDR1 MNHNS and CDR2 SASEGT come from the germline V gene. V lost 7 bases to trimming and J lost 2 bases, with 11 bases between them. This CDR3 comprises 13 residues. CDR3 loop: CASTRQANYGYTF. In nucleotides, the CDR3 is TGTGCCAGCACCAGACAGGCCAACTATGGCTACACCTTC.

The rearrangement uses TRBV7-2 and TRBJ1-2; D might be TRBD1 (6 bases). The CDR3 extends over 17 amino acids. The V end lost 0 bases, the J end lost 2 bases, and 16 bases lay between the germline ends. In germline, CDR1 is SGHTA, CDR2 FQGNSA. The CDR3 sequence: CASSLAWGATKNYGYTF. DNA for the CDR3: TGTGCCAGCAGCTTAGCGTGGGGGGCTACAAAAAACTATGGCTACACCTTC.

This chain connects TRBV10-3 to TRBJ2-3; maybe TRBD1 (5 bases). CDR1 is ENHRY and CDR2 is SYGVKD in the germline V gene. The V end was cut by 5 bases, the J end by 0 bases, with 12 bases between. The CDR3 loop spans 15 amino acids. In DNA, the CDR3 is TGTGCCATCAGTCGGAGAACAGGAAGCACAGATACGCAGTATTTT. Encoded protein: CAISRRTGSTDTQYF.

This chain joins TRBV29-1 and TRBJ2-7, with 8 bases matching TRBD1. CDR3 size: 11 residues. The V gene's germline CDR1 is SQVTM and CDR2 ANQGSEA. V gave up 7 bases and J gave up 5 bases; unmatched junction bases: 4. The CDR3 sequence: CSGSDRDEQYF. The DNA of the CDR3 is TGCAGCGGGTCGGACAGGGACGAGCAGTACTTC.

The chain joins TRBV5-1 to TRBJ2-3, with a possible D match to TRBD1 (6 bases). V shed 4 bases and J shed 6 bases, with 12 bases lying between them. The CDR3 length is 13 residues. Germline V gene data show CDR1 as SGHRS and CDR2 as YFSETQ. The CDR3 region has the DNA TGCGCCAGCAGCCCCGATAGGGGGGATACGCAGTATTTT. Translated, it gives CASSPDRGDTQYF.

This clonotype has a handful of counts. The rearrangement joins TRBV5-1 to TRBJ2-3; tentative D call: TRBD1 (5 bases). CDR3 length: 14 amino acids. Germline values: CDR1 SGHRS, CDR2 YFSETQ. The V gene lost 6 bases and the J gene lost 2 bases, with 13 bases spanning the gap. The CDR3 loop is CASTIQEITDTQYF. DNA of the CDR3: TGCGCCAGCACCATACAGGAGATCACAGATACGCAGTATTTT.

V usage is TRBV6-5 and J usage is TRBJ2-1; possible D gene TRBD2, 6 bases. The CDR3 extends over 14 amino acids. The germline V gene has CDR1 MNHEY and CDR2 SVGAGI. V was trimmed by 4 bases and J by 2 bases, leaving 9 bases between them. The CDR3 protein is CASSSRGTYNEQFF. CDR3 nucleotide sequence: TGTGCCAGCAGTTCACGGGGGACCTACAATGAGCAGTTCTTC.